Ten or more counts support the clone carrying this T cell receptor (beta chain). The investigators amplified TCR beta CDR3 regions from RNA transcripts. A set of HTBI primers served as the primers for a first-round RT-PCR of the TCR CDR3. In TCRdb, the multiplex PCR reads were re-called with MiXCR into one record per CDR3 protein. The table includes more than 350,000 distinct CDR3 sequences, 14% to 15% detected once. This CDR3 region has 18 residues. The germline CDR1 and CDR2 sequences are LGHDT and YNNKEL (reference sequence). Losses at the gene ends were 1 base for V and 5 bases for J; bases not matched to a gene: 10. The sample comes from a study of T cells in Graves' hyperthyroidism and ophthalmopathy. About the study: Peripheral blood draws took place at initial diagnosis, ahead of any treatment.

For Graves' hyperthyroidism to be stable, ophthalmopathy could not progress within 18 months. The study enrolled patients aged 18 to 65 with newly diagnosed hyperthyroidism of under 2 months' duration. From more than 9.5 ml of fresh peripheral blood, PBMCs were isolated. The V call is TRBV3-1, the J call TRBJ1-4, with TRBD1 matching 10 bases. The sequence came from a woman between 25 and 40 years old with Graves' hyperthyroidism. The sequenced material came from blood. The CDR3 DNA is TGTGCCAGCAGCCAAGCGAGCTTCGGGACAGGGGTAAATGAAAAACTGTTTTTT. This sequence encodes CASSQASFGTGVNEKLFF.